This record looks at one T cell receptor beta chain sequence and its context. Its antigen is unknown. These data originate in a study of shared clonotypes between healthy human individuals. CD4+ cells were split into CD45RA+ naive and CD45RA-negative memory subsets. Points from the study as a whole: A reduction in generation probabilities was seen for non-shared clonotypes relative to those shared by all four donors.

Assay used: immunoSEQ multiplex PCR; TCRdb lists only in-frame clones, some missing. The sample consists of under 1,100,000 clones, roughly 70% of them appearing once. The germline V and J ends were trimmed by 11 bases and 1 base, with 17 bases remaining between them. There are 15 residues in the CDR3. Germline loops: CDR1 SGHTA, CDR2 FQGNSA. The clonotype comes from a young man in good health. The chain is built from TRBV7-2 and TRBJ2-2; no clear D gene. The sequenced material came from memory CD4+ T cells sorted from blood. Subset indicated: CD45RA-negative fraction. CDR3 nucleotides: TGTGCCTCTGCGGTGTGGGCCGTGAACACCGGGGAGCTGTTTTTT. Its protein product is CASAVWAVNTGELFF.